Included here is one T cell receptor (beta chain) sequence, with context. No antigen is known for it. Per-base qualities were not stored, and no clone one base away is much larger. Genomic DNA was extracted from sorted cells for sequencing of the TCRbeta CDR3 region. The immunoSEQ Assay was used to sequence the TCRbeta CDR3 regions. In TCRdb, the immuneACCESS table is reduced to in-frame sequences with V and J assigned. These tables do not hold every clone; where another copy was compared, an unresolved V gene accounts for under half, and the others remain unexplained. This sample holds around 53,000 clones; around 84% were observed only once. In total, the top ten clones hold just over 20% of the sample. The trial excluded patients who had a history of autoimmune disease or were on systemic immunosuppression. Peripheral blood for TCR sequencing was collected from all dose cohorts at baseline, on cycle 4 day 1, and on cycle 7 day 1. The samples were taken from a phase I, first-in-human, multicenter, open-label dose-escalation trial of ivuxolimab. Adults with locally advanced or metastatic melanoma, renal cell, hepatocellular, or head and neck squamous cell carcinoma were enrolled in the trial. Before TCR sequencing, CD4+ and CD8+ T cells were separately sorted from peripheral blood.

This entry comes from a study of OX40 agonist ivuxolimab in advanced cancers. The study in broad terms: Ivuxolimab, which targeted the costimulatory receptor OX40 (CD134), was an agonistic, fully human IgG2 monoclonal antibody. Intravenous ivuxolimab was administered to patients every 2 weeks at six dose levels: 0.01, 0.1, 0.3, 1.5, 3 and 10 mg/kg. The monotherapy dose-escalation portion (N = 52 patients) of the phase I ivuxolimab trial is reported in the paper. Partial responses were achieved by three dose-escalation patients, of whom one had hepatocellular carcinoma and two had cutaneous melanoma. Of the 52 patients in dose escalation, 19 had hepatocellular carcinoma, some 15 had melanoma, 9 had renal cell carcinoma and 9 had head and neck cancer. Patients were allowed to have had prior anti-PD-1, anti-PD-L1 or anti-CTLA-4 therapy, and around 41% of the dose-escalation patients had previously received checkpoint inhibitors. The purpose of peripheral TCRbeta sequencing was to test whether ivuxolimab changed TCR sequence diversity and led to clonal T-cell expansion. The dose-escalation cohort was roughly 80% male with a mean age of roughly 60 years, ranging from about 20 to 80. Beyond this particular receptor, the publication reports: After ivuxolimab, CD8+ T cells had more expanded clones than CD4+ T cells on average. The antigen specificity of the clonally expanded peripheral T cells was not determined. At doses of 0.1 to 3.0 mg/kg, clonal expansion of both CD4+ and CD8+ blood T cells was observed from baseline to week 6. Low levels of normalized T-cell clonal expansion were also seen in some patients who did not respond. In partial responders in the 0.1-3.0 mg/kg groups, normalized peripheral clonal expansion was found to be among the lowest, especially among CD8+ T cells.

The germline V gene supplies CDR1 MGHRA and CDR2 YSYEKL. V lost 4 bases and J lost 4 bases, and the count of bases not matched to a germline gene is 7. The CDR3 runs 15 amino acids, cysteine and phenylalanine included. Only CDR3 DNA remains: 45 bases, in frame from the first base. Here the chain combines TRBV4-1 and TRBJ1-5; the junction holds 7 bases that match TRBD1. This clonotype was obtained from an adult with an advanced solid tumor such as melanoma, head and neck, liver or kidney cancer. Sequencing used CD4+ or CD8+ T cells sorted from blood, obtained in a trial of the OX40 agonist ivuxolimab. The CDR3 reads CASSLYEGANQPQHF. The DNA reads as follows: TGCGCCAGCAGCCTGTACGAGGGGGCGAATCAGCCCCAGCATTTT.